This is a list of T cell receptor beta chains from one sample in a study of blood T cell repertoires in COVID-19. Repertoires were generated with immunoSEQ multiplex PCR, while TCRdb's copy carries only in-frame clones and drops some. The sample has 200,000 or so clones; about 88% are singletons. Sequenced input: peripheral blood. These receptors were obtained from a man in his forties or fifties with active or convalescent COVID-19. The CDR3 runs from the conserved cysteine through the conserved F or W. A D gene is named only where the DNA matches it firmly. Rows give clone size only sometimes, using once, few, many, or a class for an expanded clone.

.	TRBV28	TRBJ1-1	.	TGTGCCCACCGGGAGGGGCCCATGAACACTGAAGCTTTCTTT	CAHREGPMNTEAFF
.	TRBV12-3/TRBV12-4	TRBJ2-3	.	TGTGCCAGCAGTTTCCAGGTGGCAGATACGCAGTATTTT	CASSFQVADTQYF
.	TRBV11-2	TRBJ2-7	.	TGTGCCAGCAGCACAGCCCCAGGGGCAAACTTCTACGAGCAGTACTTC	CASSTAPGANFYEQYF
once	TRBV30	TRBJ2-3	.	TGTGCCTGGAGTGCAGGGATCAGTAGAGATACGCAGTATTTT	CAWSAGISRDTQYF
.	TRBV5-1	TRBJ1-1	TRBD1	TGCGCCAGCAGCTTCATCCGGGACAGCGATGAGGACACTGAAGCTTTCTTT	CASSFIRDSDEDTEAFF
.	TRBV4-2	TRBJ2-3	.	TGTGCCAGCAGCCCCGGAGGGGGGGGTAGAGCAGCAGATACGCAGTATTTT	CASSPGGGGRAADTQYF
.	TRBV27	TRBJ2-1	TRBD1	TGTGCCAGCAGTGCATGGACAGGGGCCAGTGAGCAGTTCTTC	CASSAWTGASEQFF
.	TRBV9	TRBJ2-3	.	TGTGCCAGCAGCTATAACACAGGTGCTAGCACAGATACGCAGTATTTT	CASSYNTGASTDTQYF
.	TRBV9	TRBJ1-1	.	TGTGCCAGCAGCGTAGGGTCTGGTGTCGGCACTGAAGCTTTCTTT	CASSVGSGVGTEAFF
.	TRBV18	TRBJ1-2	TRBD1	TGTGCCAGCTCACCCTCGTGGACAGGGCGGGCCTACTACTACTATGGCTACACCTTC	CASSPSWTGRAYYYYGYTF
.	TRBV9	TRBJ2-5	TRBD2	TGTGCCAGCAGCGTACAGGGACTAGCAGGCGAGACCCAGTACTTC	CASSVQGLAGETQYF
once	TRBV3-1/TRBV3-2	TRBJ2-1	.	TGTGCCAGCAGCCCACGAGCCACCGGGAGTAGAGGGGATGAGCAGTTCTTC	CASSPRATGSRGDEQFF
.	TRBV5-6	TRBJ1-1	TRBD1	TGTGCCAGCAGCTTGGCAGGGGGGTTTACTGAAGCTTTCTTT	CASSLAGGFTEAFF
.	TRBV12-5	TRBJ2-7	.	TGTGCTAGTGGTTTGGTACTTACCGAGCAGTACTTC	CASGLVLTEQYF
.	TRBV24-1	TRBJ2-1	TRBD2	TGTGCCACCAGTGACCCGGGATATAGCGGGGAGTTCAATGAGCAGTTCTTC	CATSDPGYSGEFNEQFF
.	TRBV7-3	TRBJ2-3	TRBD2	TGTGCCAGCAGCCCTGCGGGACTAGCGGGAGTAGATACGCAGTATTTT	CASSPAGLAGVDTQYF
.	TRBV6-6	TRBJ2-5	TRBD1	TGTGCCAGCAGTTACTCGGGACAGGGTGGTTTAGAGACCCAGTACTTC	CASSYSGQGGLETQYF
.	TRBV11-3	TRBJ2-2	.	TGTGCCAGCAGCTTAGAAACGGGCGGGGAGCTGTTTTTT	CASSLETGGELFF
.	TRBV10-2	TRBJ1-1	.	TGCGCCAGCAGCTTCGAGCCCGAGGGCCCTGAAGCTTTCTTT	CASSFEPEGPEAFF
.	TRBV7-9	TRBJ1-1	.	TGTGCCAGCAGCTTGAGGCTACCCGTCTTT	CASSLRLPVF
.	TRBV11-2	TRBJ1-4	.	TGTGCCAGCAGCCCGGTAATGACAGAGGATAATGAAAAACTGTTTTTT	CASSPVMTEDNEKLFF
.	TRBV28	TRBJ2-7	TRBD1	TGTGCCACCCTTGACAGGGGGTCCTACGAGCAGTACTTC	CATLDRGSYEQYF
.	TRBV27	TRBJ1-5	.	TGTGCCAGCAGTTTATTGGGGGCTCATCAGCCCCAGCATTTT	CASSLLGAHQPQHF
.	TRBV2	TRBJ2-2	TRBD1	TGTGCCAGCAGCCGACAGGGGGCAATCGGGGAGCTGTTTTTT	CASSRQGAIGELFF
.	TRBV28	TRBJ1-2	.	TGTGCCAGCAGTAACAGGGTCGGCTCCTTC	CASSNRVGSF
.	TRBV9	TRBJ2-6	.	TGTGCCCGCTCCGGGGGTGACAGCCACCAAACTGGGGCCAACGTCCTGACTTTC	CARSGGDSHQTGANVLTF
.	TRBV19	TRBJ1-1	TRBD1	TGTGCCAGTAGCACAGGGGGCCGGACTGAAGCTTTCTTT	CASSTGGRTEAFF
.	TRBV30	TRBJ1-5	TRBD1	TGTGCCCGGGACAGGGGAATAAATCAGCCCCAGCATTTT	CARDRGINQPQHF
once	TRBV7-9	TRBJ1-5	.	TGTGCCAGCAGCTTAGCGTTCGGGAGCAATCAGCCCCAGCATTTT	CASSLAFGSNQPQHF
.	TRBV2	TRBJ1-5	TRBD1	TGTGCCAGCATTGTGGGACAGGGTTCTCAGCCCCAGCATTTT	CASIVGQGSQPQHF
.	TRBV6-4	TRBJ1-3	.	TGTGCCAGAAGAGGGAGCGGAAACACCATATATTTT	CARRGSGNTIYF
.	TRBV2	TRBJ1-1	.	TGTGCCAGCATCTATTCTGGGAGGACTGAAGCTTTCTTT	CASIYSGRTEAFF
few	TRBV21-1	TRBJ2-1	.	TGTGCCAGCAGCAAAGGGGGACTCGACCCTAAGAATGAGCAGTTCTTC	CASSKGGLDPKNEQFF
.	TRBV21-1	TRBJ1-1	.	TGTGCCAGCAGCAAAGCGCCGCAGGGATTCACTGAAGCTTTCTTT	CASSKAPQGFTEAFF
.	TRBV3-1/TRBV3-2	TRBJ2-1	.	TGTGCCAGCAGCCAGGGGGGTCGGTACAATGAGCAGTTCTTC	CASSQGGRYNEQFF
.	TRBV25-1	TRBJ2-7	.	TGTGCCAGCAGTGAGCCTCCCCCGGGATACGAGCAGTACTTC	CASSEPPPGYEQYF
few	TRBV29-1	TRBJ1-1	.	TGCAGTGGTATCAAACAGGCGAACACTGAAGCTTTCTTT	CSGIKQANTEAFF
.	TRBV28	TRBJ2-4	.	TGTGCCAACAGTTTTCGCCGTGAGTCAGCGTTAGCCAAAAACATTCAGTACTTC	CANSFRRESALAKNIQYF
.	TRBV3-1/TRBV3-2	TRBJ2-7	TRBD1	TGTGCCAGCAGCCAATCTCCAGGGGGACAGGGGGCTGGGGAGCAGTACTTC	CASSQSPGGQGAGEQYF
.	TRBV21-1	TRBJ2-5	.	TGTGCCAGCAAAAAAGAGTGGACAGCACCAACTAGTTTAAGGATTGAGACCCAGTACTTC	CASKKEWTAPTSLRIETQYF
once	TRBV3-1/TRBV3-2	TRBJ1-3	TRBD1	TGTGCCAGCAGCCTGAGACAGGGTTACACCATATATTTT	CASSLRQGYTIYF
.	TRBV9	TRBJ1-3	.	TGTGCCAGCAGCGCATCGGGTACAGGCGCCTACTCTGGAAACACCATATATTTT	CASSASGTGAYSGNTIYF
.	TRBV12-3/TRBV12-4	TRBJ2-7	.	TGTGCCAGCAGTCCCCGTGGGGGGAACGAGCAGTACTTC	CASSPRGGNEQYF
.	TRBV4-1	TRBJ1-6	.	TGCGCCAGCAGCCAAGCTGGACTGAATAATTCACCCCTCCACTTT	CASSQAGLNNSPLHF
once	TRBV2	TRBJ2-7	.	TGTGCCAGCACGGACAGCTACGAGCAGTACTTC	CASTDSYEQYF
.	TRBV19	TRBJ2-2	TRBD1	TGTGCCAGTAGTCCTCTGGACAGGACCGGGGAGCTGTTTTTT	CASSPLDRTGELFF
.	TRBV2	TRBJ2-5	.	TGTGCCAGCAGTGAAGGGCAGGGAGGCGTAGAGACCCAGTACTTC	CASSEGQGGVETQYF
.	TRBV7-9	TRBJ2-7	.	TGTGCCAGCAGCGTGCCTGGACAGCCCTACGAGCAGTACTTC	CASSVPGQPYEQYF
.	TRBV24-1	TRBJ2-3	TRBD1	TGTGCCACCAGTGCCTACCCTGGGACAGACACAGATACGCAGTATTTT	CATSAYPGTDTDTQYF